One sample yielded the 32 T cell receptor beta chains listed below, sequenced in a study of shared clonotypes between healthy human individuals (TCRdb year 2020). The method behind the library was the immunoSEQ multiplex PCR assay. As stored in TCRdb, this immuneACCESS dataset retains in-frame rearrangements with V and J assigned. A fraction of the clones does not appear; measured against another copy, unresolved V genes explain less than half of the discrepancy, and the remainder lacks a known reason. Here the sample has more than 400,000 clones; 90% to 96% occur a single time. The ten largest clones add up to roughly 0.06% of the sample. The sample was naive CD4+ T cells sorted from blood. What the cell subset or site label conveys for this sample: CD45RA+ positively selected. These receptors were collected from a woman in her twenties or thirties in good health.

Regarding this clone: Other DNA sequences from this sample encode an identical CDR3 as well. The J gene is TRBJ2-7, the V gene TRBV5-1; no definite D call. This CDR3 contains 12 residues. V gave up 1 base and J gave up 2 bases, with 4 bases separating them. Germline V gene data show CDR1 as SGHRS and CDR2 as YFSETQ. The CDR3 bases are TGCGCCAGCAGCTTGACAACCTACGAGCAGTACTTC. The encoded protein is CASSLTTYEQYF.

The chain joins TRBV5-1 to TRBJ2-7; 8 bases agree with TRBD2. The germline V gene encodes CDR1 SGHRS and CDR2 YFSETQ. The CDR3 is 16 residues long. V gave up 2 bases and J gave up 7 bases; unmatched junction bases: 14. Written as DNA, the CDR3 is TGCGCCAGCAGCTTTAGCGGGGTACCGAACCTTCAAGAGCAGTACTTC. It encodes CASSFSGVPNLQEQYF.

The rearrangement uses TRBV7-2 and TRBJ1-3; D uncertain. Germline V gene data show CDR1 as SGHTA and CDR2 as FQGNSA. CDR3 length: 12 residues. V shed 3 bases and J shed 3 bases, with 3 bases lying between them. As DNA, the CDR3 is TGTGCCAGCAGCTTGTATGGAAACACCATATATTTT. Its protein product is CASSLYGNTIYF.

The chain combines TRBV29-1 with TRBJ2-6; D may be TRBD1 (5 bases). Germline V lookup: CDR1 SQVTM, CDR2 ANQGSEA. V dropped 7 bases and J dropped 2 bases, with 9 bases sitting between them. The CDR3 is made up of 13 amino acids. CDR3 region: CSATAPGANVLTF. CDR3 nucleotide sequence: TGCAGCGCGACAGCCCCTGGGGCCAACGTCCTGACTTTC.

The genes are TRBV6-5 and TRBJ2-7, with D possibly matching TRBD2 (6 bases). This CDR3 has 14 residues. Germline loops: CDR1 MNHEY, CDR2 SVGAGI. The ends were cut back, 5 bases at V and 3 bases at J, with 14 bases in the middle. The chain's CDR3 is CASSGSGLNYEQYF. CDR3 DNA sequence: TGTGCCAGCAGTGGCTCGGGACTCAACTACGAGCAGTACTTC.

The CDR3 bases are TGCGCCAGCAGCTTGGACGGTACCAAGACCCAGTACTTC. The encoded protein is CASSLDGTKTQYF. The chain is built from TRBV5-1 and TRBJ2-5, with D unresolved. Between the trimmed V and J ends, which lost 0 bases and 6 bases, there was a span of 9 bases. The CDR3 length is 13 residues. Germline V gene data show CDR1 as SGHRS and CDR2 as YFSETQ.

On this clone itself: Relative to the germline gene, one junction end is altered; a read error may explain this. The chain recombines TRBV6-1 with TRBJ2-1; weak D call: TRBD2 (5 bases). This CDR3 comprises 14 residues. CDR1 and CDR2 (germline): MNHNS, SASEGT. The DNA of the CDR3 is TGTGCCAGCAATGAACCGGGAACGATGAATGAGCAGTTCTTC. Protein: CASNEPGTMNEQFF.

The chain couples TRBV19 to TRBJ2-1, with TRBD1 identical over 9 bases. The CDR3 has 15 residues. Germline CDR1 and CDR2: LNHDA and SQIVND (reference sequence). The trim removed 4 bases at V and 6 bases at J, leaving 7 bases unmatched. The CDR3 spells CASSTRTGDRNEQFF. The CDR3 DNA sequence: TGTGCCAGTAGTACCCGGACAGGGGACCGCAATGAGCAGTTCTTC. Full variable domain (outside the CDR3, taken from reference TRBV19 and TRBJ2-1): DGGITQSPKYLFRKEGQNVTLSCEQNLNHDAMYWYRQDPGQGLRLIYYSQIVNDFQKGDIAEGYSVSREKKESFPLTVTSAQKNPTAFYLCASSTRTGDRNEQFFGPGTRLTVL.

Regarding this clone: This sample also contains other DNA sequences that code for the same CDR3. The CDR3 loop is CASSPSGSSYNEQFF. DNA of the CDR3: TGTGCCAGCAGCCCCTCCGGTAGCTCCTACAATGAGCAGTTCTTC. V usage is TRBV28 and J usage is TRBJ2-1; no clear D. CDR1 MDHEN and CDR2 SYDVKM come from the germline V gene. V shed 6 bases and J shed 0 bases, with 12 bases lying between them. This CDR3 is 15 amino acids long.

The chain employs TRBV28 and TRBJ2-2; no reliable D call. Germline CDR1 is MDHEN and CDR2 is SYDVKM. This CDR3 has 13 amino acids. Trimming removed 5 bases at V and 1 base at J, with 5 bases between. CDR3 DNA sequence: TGTGCCAGCAGTAATTTGAACACCGGGGAGCTGTTTTTT. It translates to CASSNLNTGELFF.

In nucleotides, the CDR3 is TGTGCCAGTAGGTACACCAACCAAGCCCTCTCTGGGGCCAACGTCCTGACTTTC. Its protein is CASRYTNQALSGANVLTF. This chain links TRBV19 with TRBJ2-6; no reliable D call. This CDR3 contains 18 residues. Per the germline V gene, CDR1 is LNHDA and CDR2 is SQIVND (reference sequence). Trimming shortened V by 6 bases and J by 0 bases, and 18 bases separated the two germline ends.

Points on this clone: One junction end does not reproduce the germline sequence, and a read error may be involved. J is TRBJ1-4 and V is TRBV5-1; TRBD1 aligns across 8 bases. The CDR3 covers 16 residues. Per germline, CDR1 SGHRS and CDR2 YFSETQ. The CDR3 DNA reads TGCGCCAGCAGTTTGGGGGGGACAGGTTCAAATGAAAAACTGTTTTTT. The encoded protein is CASSLGGTGSNEKLFF. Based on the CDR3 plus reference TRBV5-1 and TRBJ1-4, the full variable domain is KAGVTQTPRYLIKTRGQQVTLSCSPISGHRSVSWYQQTPGQGLQFLFEYFSETQRNKGNFPGRFSGRQFSNSRSEMNVSTLELGDSALYLCASSLGGTGSNEKLFFGSGTQLSVL.

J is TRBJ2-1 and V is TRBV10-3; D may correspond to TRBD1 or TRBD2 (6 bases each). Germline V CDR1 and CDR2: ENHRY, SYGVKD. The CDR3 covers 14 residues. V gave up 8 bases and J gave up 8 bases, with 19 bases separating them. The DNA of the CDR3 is TGTGCCATCGCGTTGGGGGCGGGGTGGGATGAGCAGTTCTTC. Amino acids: CAIALGAGWDEQFF.

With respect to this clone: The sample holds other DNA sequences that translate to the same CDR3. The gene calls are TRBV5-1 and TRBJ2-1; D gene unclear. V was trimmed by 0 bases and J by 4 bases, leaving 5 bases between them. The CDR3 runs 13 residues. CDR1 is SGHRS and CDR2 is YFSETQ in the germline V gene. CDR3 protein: CASSLDGYNEQFF. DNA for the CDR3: TGCGCCAGCAGCTTGGACGGTTACAATGAGCAGTTCTTC.

The CDR3 DNA reads TGTGCCAGCAGCGCCGCGCCCCACAGGGACAATCAGCCCCAGCATTTT. Translated: CASSAAPHRDNQPQHF. The chain combines TRBV7-2 with TRBJ1-5, with D perhaps matching TRBD1 (6 bases). The CDR3 sequence is 16 residues long. V dropped 5 bases and J dropped 3 bases, with 17 bases sitting between them. The V gene's germline CDR1 is SGHTA and CDR2 FQGNSA.

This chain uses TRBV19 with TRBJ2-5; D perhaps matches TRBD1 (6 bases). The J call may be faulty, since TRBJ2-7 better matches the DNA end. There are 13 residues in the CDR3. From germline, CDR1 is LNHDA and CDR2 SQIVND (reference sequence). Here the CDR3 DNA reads TGTGCCAGTAGTAGACAGGTACACTACGAGCAGTACTTC. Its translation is CASSRQVHYEQYF.

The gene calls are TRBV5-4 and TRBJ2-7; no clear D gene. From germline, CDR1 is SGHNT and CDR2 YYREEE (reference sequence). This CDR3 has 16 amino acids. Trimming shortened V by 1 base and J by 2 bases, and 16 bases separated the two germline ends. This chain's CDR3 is CASSLFSNPVPYEQYF. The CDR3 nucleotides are TGTGCCAGCAGCTTGTTTAGCAATCCCGTCCCCTACGAGCAGTACTTC.

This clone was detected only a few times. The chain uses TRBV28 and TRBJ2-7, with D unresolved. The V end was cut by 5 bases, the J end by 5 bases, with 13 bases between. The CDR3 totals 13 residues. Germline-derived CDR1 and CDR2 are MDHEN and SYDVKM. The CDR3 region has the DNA TGTGCCAGCAGTCAATCCTCGTTGAACGAGCAGTACTTC. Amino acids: CASSQSSLNEQYF.

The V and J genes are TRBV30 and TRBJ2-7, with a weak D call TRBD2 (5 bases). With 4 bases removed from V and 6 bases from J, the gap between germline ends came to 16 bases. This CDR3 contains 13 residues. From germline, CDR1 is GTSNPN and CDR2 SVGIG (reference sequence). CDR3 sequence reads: CAWTEGSFSEQYF. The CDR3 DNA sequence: TGTGCCTGGACTGAGGGTTCTTTCTCCGAGCAGTACTTC.

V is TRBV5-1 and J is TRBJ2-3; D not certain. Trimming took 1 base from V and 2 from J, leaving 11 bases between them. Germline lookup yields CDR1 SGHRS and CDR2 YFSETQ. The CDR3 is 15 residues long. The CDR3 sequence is CASSLRKRDTDTQYF. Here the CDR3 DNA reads TGCGCCAGCAGCTTGCGTAAGCGCGACACAGATACGCAGTATTTT.

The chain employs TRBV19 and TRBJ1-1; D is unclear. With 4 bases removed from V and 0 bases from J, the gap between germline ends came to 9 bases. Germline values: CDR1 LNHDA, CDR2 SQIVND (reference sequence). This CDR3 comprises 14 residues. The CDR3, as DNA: TGTGCCAGTAGTACCCAAATTTTGAACACTGAAGCTTTCTTT. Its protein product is CASSTQILNTEAFF.

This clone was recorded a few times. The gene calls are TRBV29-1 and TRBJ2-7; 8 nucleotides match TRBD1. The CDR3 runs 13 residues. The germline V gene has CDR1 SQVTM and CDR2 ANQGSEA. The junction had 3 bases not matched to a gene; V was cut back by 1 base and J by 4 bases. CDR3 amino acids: CSVEGQGAYEQYF. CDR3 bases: TGCAGCGTTGAAGGGCAGGGGGCATACGAGCAGTACTTC.

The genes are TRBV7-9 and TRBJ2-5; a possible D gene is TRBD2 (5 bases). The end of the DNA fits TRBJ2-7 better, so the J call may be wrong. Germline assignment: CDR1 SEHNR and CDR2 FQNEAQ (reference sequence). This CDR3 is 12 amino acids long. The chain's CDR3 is CASSRAGSEQYF. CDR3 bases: TGTGCCAGCAGCCGCGCGGGTAGCGAGCAGTACTTC.

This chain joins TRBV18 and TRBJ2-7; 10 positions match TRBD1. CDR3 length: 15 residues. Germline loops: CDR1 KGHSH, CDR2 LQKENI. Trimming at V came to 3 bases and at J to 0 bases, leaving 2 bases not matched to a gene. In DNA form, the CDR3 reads TGTGCCAGCTCACCGGGGGACAGGGGCTCCTACGAGCAGTACTTC. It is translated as CASSPGDRGSYEQYF. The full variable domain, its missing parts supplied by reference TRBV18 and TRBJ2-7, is NAGVMQNPRHLVRRRGQEARLRCSPMKGHSHVYWYRQLPEEGLKFMVYLQKENIIDESGMPKERFSAEFPKEGPSILRIQQVVRGDSAAYFCASSPGDRGSYEQYFGPGTRLTVT.

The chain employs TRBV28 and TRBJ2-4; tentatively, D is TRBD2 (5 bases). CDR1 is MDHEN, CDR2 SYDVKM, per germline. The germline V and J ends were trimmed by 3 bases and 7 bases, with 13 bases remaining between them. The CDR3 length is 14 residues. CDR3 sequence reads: CASSLTGNQNIQYF. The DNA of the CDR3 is TGTGCCAGCAGTTTGACGGGAAATCAGAACATTCAGTACTTC.

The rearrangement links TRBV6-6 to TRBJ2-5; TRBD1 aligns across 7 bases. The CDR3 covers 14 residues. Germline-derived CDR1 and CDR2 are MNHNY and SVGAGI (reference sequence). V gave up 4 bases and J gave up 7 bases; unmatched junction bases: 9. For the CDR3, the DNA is TGTGCCAGCAGTTGGGCGGAACAGGGGATGACCCAGTACTTC. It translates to CASSWAEQGMTQYF.

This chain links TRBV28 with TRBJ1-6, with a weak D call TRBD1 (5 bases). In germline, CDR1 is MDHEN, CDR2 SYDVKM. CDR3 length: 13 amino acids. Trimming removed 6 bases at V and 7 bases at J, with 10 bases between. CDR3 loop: CASRNTGNSPLHF. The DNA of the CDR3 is TGTGCCAGCAGAAATACAGGCAATTCACCCCTCCACTTT.

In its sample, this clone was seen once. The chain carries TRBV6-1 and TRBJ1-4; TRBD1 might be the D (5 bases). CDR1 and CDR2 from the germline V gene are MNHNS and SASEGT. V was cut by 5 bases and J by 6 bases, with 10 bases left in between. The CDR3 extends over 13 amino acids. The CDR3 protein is CASSPGTHEKLFF. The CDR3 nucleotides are TGTGCCAGCAGTCCTGGGACCCATGAAAAACTGTTTTTT.

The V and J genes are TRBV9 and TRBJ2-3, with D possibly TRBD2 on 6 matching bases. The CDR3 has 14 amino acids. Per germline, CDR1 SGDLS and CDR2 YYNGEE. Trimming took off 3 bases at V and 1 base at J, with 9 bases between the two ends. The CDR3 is CASSEASGTDTQYF. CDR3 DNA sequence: TGTGCCAGCAGCGAGGCTAGCGGCACAGATACGCAGTATTTT.

CDR3 sequence reads: CASSQAGGGKNEQYF. The CDR3 bases are TGTGCCAGCAGCCAAGCGGGGGGCGGGAAAAACGAGCAGTACTTC. The chain has TRBV4-2 and TRBJ2-7; tentatively, D is TRBD2 (7 bases). V was shortened by 1 base and J by 5 bases, with 15 bases between the two germline ends. This CDR3 comprises 15 residues. The germline CDR1 and CDR2 sequences are LGHNA and YNFKEQ.

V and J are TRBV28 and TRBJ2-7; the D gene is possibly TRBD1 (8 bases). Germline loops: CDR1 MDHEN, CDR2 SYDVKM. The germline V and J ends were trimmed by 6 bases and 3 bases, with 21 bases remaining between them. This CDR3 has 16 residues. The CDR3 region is CASSAGDRNPFYEQYF. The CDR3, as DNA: TGTGCCAGCAGCGCGGGGGACAGGAATCCCTTCTACGAGCAGTACTTC.

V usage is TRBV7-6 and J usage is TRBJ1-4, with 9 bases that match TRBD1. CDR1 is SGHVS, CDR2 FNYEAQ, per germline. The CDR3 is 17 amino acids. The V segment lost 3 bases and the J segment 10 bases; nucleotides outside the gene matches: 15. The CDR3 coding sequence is TGTGCCAGCAGCTTCGGACAGGGGACCGCGATTGGAGGAAAACTGTTTTTT. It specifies CASSFGQGTAIGGKLFF.